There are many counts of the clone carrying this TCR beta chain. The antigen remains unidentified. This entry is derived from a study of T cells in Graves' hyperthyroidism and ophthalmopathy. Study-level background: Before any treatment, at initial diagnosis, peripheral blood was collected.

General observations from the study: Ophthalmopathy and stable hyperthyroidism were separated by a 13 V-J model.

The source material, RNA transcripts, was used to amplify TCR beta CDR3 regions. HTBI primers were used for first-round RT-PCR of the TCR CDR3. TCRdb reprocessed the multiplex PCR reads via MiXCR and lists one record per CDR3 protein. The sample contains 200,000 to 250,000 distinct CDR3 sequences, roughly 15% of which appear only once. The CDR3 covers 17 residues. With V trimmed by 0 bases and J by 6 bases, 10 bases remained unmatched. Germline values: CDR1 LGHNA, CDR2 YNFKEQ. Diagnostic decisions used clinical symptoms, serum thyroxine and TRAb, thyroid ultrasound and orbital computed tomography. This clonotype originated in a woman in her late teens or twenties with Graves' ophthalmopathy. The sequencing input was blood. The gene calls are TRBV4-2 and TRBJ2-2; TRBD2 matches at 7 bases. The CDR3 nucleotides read TGTGCCAGCAGCCAAGATGGGGGAGGGCCGGTCGCCGGGGAGCTGTTTTTT. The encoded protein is CASSQDGGGPVAGELFF.